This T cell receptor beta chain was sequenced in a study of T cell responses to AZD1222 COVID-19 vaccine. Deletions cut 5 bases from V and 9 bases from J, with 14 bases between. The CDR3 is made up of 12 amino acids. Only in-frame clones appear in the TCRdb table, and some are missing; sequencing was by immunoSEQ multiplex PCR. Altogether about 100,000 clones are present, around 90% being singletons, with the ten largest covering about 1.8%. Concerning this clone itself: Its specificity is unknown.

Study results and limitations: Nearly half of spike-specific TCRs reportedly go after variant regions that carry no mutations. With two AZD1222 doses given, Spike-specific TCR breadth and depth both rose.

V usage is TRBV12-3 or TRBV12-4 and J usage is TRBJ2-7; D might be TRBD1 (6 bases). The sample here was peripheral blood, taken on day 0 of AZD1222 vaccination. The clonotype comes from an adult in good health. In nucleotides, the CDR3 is TGTGCCAGCAGTGCCGGGTGGGGGCGGCAGTACTTC. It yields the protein CASSAGWGRQYF.